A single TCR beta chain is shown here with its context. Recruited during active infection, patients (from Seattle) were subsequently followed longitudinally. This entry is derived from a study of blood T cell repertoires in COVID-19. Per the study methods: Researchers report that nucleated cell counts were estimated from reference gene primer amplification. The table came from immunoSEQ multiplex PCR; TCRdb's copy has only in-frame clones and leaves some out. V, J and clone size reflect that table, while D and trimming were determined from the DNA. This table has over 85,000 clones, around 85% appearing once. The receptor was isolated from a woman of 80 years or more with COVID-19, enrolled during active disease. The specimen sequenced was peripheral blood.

The CDR3 nucleotides are TGTGCCATCAGACAGGGATCCACTGAAGCTTTCTTT. Translation gives CAIRQGSTEAFF. The chain has TRBV10-3 and TRBJ1-1; D possibly corresponds to TRBD1 (6 bases). CDR1 ENHRY and CDR2 SYGVKD come from the germline V gene. V lost 6 bases, J lost 4 bases, and 9 bases lay in between. CDR3 length: 12 amino acids.